The rows below give T cell receptor beta chains drawn from one sample of a study of blood T cells in healthy people across ages. Using its own MiXCR run on the 5' RACE reads, TCRdb lists one record per CDR3 protein. The sample records 800,000 to 950,000 distinct CDR3 sequences, about 29% being singletons. The sample was also linked to a second study, of T cells of mothers and their children.

Material for sequencing was blood. Source of these receptors: a woman aged 40 to 55 in good health. The CDR3 runs from the conserved cysteine through the conserved F or W. D genes are given only for firm matches. A row's size may be missing; if present it is once, few, many or a size class.

v_gene: TRBV2; j_gene: TRBJ2-5; abundance: few; d_gene: .; CDR3aa: CASGTPWTQYF; CDR3nt: TGTGCCAGCGGGACTCCCTGGACCCAGTACTTC
v_gene: TRBV5-1; j_gene: TRBJ2-3; abundance: many; d_gene: .; CDR3aa: CASSTLTGSDTQYF; CDR3nt: TGCGCCAGCAGCACCCTGACGGGTAGTGATACGCAGTATTTT
v_gene: TRBV5-1; j_gene: TRBJ2-4; abundance: many; d_gene: .; CDR3aa: CASSWGHAEGNIQYF; CDR3nt: TGCGCCAGCAGCTGGGGACACGCGGAGGGAAACATTCAGTACTTC
v_gene: TRBV9; j_gene: TRBJ2-1; abundance: .; d_gene: .; CDR3aa: CASNFRGHEQFF; CDR3nt: TGTGCCAGCAACTTCCGGGGTCATGAGCAGTTCTTC
v_gene: TRBV13; j_gene: TRBJ1-1; abundance: .; d_gene: .; CDR3aa: CASSLQFTSDTEAFF; CDR3nt: TGTGCCAGCAGCTTACAGTTTACATCGGACACTGAAGCTTTCTTT
v_gene: TRBV7-2; j_gene: TRBJ2-1; abundance: .; d_gene: TRBD1; CDR3aa: CASSLYGDRSNEQFF; CDR3nt: TGTGCCAGCAGCTTATACGGGGACAGGTCCAATGAGCAGTTCTTC
v_gene: TRBV28; j_gene: TRBJ1-5; abundance: few; d_gene: .; CDR3aa: CASTTNVWGGSNQPQHF; CDR3nt: TGTGCCAGCACCACGAACGTCTGGGGGGGAAGCAATCAGCCCCAGCATTTT
v_gene: TRBV6-1; j_gene: TRBJ1-1; abundance: few; d_gene: TRBD1; CDR3aa: CASTGGRYTEAFF; CDR3nt: TGTGCCAGCACAGGGGGCAGGTACACTGAAGCTTTCTTT
v_gene: TRBV5-1; j_gene: TRBJ2-7; abundance: .; d_gene: TRBD1; CDR3aa: CASSPPTGDYEQYF; CDR3nt: TGCGCCAGCAGCCCACCGACAGGGGACTACGAGCAGTACTTC
v_gene: TRBV20-1; j_gene: TRBJ2-3; abundance: .; d_gene: .; CDR3aa: CSAPGLFSADTQYF; CDR3nt: TGCAGTGCCCCGGGACTTTTTTCCGCAGATACGCAGTATTTT
v_gene: TRBV4-1; j_gene: TRBJ2-5; abundance: many; d_gene: .; CDR3aa: CASSHVLGTQYF; CDR3nt: TGCGCCAGCAGCCACGTATTGGGGACCCAGTACTTC
v_gene: TRBV9; j_gene: TRBJ1-1; abundance: few; d_gene: .; CDR3aa: CASSVRNSMNTEAFF; CDR3nt: TGTGCCAGCAGCGTTAGAAACAGCATGAACACTGAAGCTTTCTTT
v_gene: TRBV28; j_gene: TRBJ1-1; abundance: many; d_gene: .; CDR3aa: CASSSDLSTEAFF; CDR3nt: TGTGCCAGCAGTTCGGATCTGAGCACTGAAGCTTTCTTT
v_gene: TRBV7-2; j_gene: TRBJ2-3; abundance: .; d_gene: TRBD2; CDR3aa: CASSFRLAGGADTQYF; CDR3nt: TGTGCCAGCAGCTTTAGACTAGCGGGAGGTGCAGATACGCAGTATTTT
v_gene: TRBV12-3/TRBV12-4; j_gene: TRBJ1-2; abundance: .; d_gene: TRBD1; CDR3aa: CASSLRQGADGYTF; CDR3nt: TGTGCCAGCAGTTTACGACAGGGGGCCGATGGCTACACCTTC
v_gene: TRBV20-1; j_gene: TRBJ2-5; abundance: .; d_gene: .; CDR3aa: CSASVGGRGETQYF; CDR3nt: TGCAGTGCTAGCGTGGGGGGCCGAGGGGAGACCCAGTACTTC
v_gene: TRBV5-6; j_gene: TRBJ1-5; abundance: few; d_gene: .; CDR3aa: CASSLGGGNNQPQHF; CDR3nt: TGTGCCAGCAGCTTGGGTGGGGGTAATAATCAGCCCCAGCATTTT
v_gene: TRBV29-1; j_gene: TRBJ2-1; abundance: many; d_gene: TRBD2; CDR3aa: CSAGLAGAYNEQFF; CDR3nt: TGCAGCGCCGGACTAGCGGGGGCGTACAATGAGCAGTTCTTC
v_gene: TRBV28; j_gene: TRBJ1-2; abundance: .; d_gene: .; CDR3aa: CASSFSVTNYGYTF; CDR3nt: TGTGCCAGCAGTTTTAGCGTGACTAACTATGGCTACACCTTC
v_gene: TRBV20-1; j_gene: TRBJ2-7; abundance: many; d_gene: .; CDR3aa: CSARDYQGSDEQYF; CDR3nt: TGCAGTGCTAGAGATTATCAAGGGAGCGACGAGCAGTACTTC
v_gene: TRBV28; j_gene: TRBJ1-1; abundance: .; d_gene: TRBD1; CDR3aa: CASYGTVNTEAFF; CDR3nt: TGTGCCAGCTACGGGACAGTCAACACTGAAGCTTTCTTT
v_gene: TRBV19; j_gene: TRBJ1-2; abundance: .; d_gene: .; CDR3aa: CASSIRGNGYGYTF; CDR3nt: TGTGCCAGTAGTATCCGGGGTAACGGCTATGGCTACACCTTC
v_gene: TRBV7-9; j_gene: TRBJ2-7; abundance: many; d_gene: .; CDR3aa: CASSLARGRTYEQYF; CDR3nt: TGTGCCAGCAGCTTAGCAAGGGGACGGACCTACGAGCAGTACTTC
v_gene: TRBV4-3; j_gene: TRBJ1-2; abundance: many; d_gene: .; CDR3aa: CASSTGGQLNYGYTF; CDR3nt: TGCGCCAGCAGTACCGGCGGGCAGCTTAACTATGGCTACACCTTC
v_gene: TRBV14; j_gene: TRBJ2-3; abundance: .; d_gene: .; CDR3aa: CASSLRGGTQYF; CDR3nt: TGTGCCAGCAGCCTTAGGGGGGGGACGCAGTATTTT
v_gene: TRBV12-3/TRBV12-4; j_gene: TRBJ2-5; abundance: .; d_gene: .; CDR3aa: CASSLGLGRGETQYF; CDR3nt: TGTGCCAGCAGTTTAGGTTTAGGCAGGGGAGAGACCCAGTACTTC
v_gene: TRBV7-2; j_gene: TRBJ1-2; abundance: few; d_gene: .; CDR3aa: CASSLRHGYTF; CDR3nt: TGTGCCAGCAGCTTAAGACATGGCTACACCTTC
v_gene: TRBV5-6; j_gene: TRBJ2-7; abundance: many; d_gene: .; CDR3aa: CASSLEGLHYEQYF; CDR3nt: TGTGCCAGCAGCTTGGAGGGCCTCCACTACGAGCAGTACTTC
v_gene: TRBV20-1; j_gene: TRBJ2-6; abundance: .; d_gene: .; CDR3aa: CSARSPGAGANVLTF; CDR3nt: TGCAGTGCTCGCTCACCAGGGGCCGGGGCCAACGTCCTGACTTTC
v_gene: TRBV20-1; j_gene: TRBJ2-7; abundance: .; d_gene: TRBD2; CDR3aa: CSARDVRGEYEQYF; CDR3nt: TGCAGTGCTAGAGATGTGCGGGGGGAGTACGAGCAGTACTTC
v_gene: TRBV15; j_gene: TRBJ2-6; abundance: many; d_gene: TRBD1; CDR3aa: CATSGGWDRENSGANVLTF; CDR3nt: TGTGCCACCAGCGGAGGCTGGGACAGGGAAAACTCTGGGGCCAACGTCCTGACTTTC
v_gene: TRBV29-1; j_gene: TRBJ1-1; abundance: .; d_gene: .; CDR3aa: CSVLQASTEAFF; CDR3nt: TGCAGCGTTCTTCAGGCGAGCACTGAAGCTTTCTTT
v_gene: TRBV5-1; j_gene: TRBJ2-1; abundance: .; d_gene: .; CDR3aa: CASRTRDGSYNEQFF; CDR3nt: TGCGCCAGCAGAACCCGGGACGGCTCCTACAATGAGCAGTTCTTC
v_gene: TRBV5-1; j_gene: TRBJ2-7; abundance: few; d_gene: .; CDR3aa: CASSLEVDSYEQYF; CDR3nt: TGCGCCAGCAGCTTAGAGGTAGACTCCTACGAGCAGTACTTC
v_gene: TRBV6-1; j_gene: TRBJ2-7; abundance: few; d_gene: .; CDR3aa: CASPGTLYEQYF; CDR3nt: TGTGCCAGCCCCGGGACCCTCTACGAGCAGTACTTC
v_gene: TRBV20-1; j_gene: TRBJ1-5; abundance: few; d_gene: .; CDR3aa: CSARDSSNSNQPQHF; CDR3nt: TGCAGTGCTAGAGATTCGTCGAATAGCAATCAGCCCCAGCATTTT
v_gene: TRBV12-3/TRBV12-4; j_gene: TRBJ1-5; abundance: many; d_gene: .; CDR3aa: CASKKSANQPQHF; CDR3nt: TGTGCCAGCAAAAAATCGGCGAATCAGCCCCAGCATTTT
v_gene: TRBV18; j_gene: TRBJ2-7; abundance: .; d_gene: .; CDR3aa: CTSSPGNVRGSYEQYF; CDR3nt: TGTACCAGCTCTCCGGGAAACGTCAGGGGTAGCTACGAGCAGTACTTC
v_gene: TRBV7-2; j_gene: TRBJ1-6; abundance: .; d_gene: .; CDR3aa: CASSLDNSPLHF; CDR3nt: TGTGCCAGCAGCTTAGATAATTCACCCCTCCACTTT
v_gene: TRBV6-2/TRBV6-3; j_gene: TRBJ1-2; abundance: few; d_gene: .; CDR3aa: CASSYPPQQGDYGYTF; CDR3nt: TGTGCCAGCAGTTACCCTCCTCAACAGGGAGACTATGGCTACACCTTC
v_gene: TRBV15; j_gene: TRBJ1-1; abundance: .; d_gene: .; CDR3aa: CATSRPPGERTEAFF; CDR3nt: TGTGCCACCAGCAGACCCCCAGGGGAGCGGACTGAAGCTTTCTTT
v_gene: TRBV30; j_gene: TRBJ2-3; abundance: few; d_gene: .; CDR3aa: CAWNRSPRDTQYF; CDR3nt: TGTGCCTGGAACCGGAGTCCCAGGGATACGCAGTATTTT
v_gene: TRBV12-3/TRBV12-4; j_gene: TRBJ1-2; abundance: few; d_gene: TRBD1; CDR3aa: CASSCTGGIYGYTF; CDR3nt: TGTGCCAGCAGCTGCACAGGGGGCATCTATGGCTACACCTTC
v_gene: TRBV18; j_gene: TRBJ1-1; abundance: .; d_gene: .; CDR3aa: CASSIQGRGTEAFF; CDR3nt: TGTGCCAGTTCCATTCAGGGGAGAGGCACTGAAGCTTTCTTT
v_gene: TRBV2; j_gene: TRBJ2-1; abundance: .; d_gene: .; CDR3aa: CASSEAHSGPEQFF; CDR3nt: TGTGCCAGCAGTGAAGCGCACTCCGGACCTGAGCAGTTCTTC
v_gene: TRBV29-1; j_gene: TRBJ1-2; abundance: .; d_gene: .; CDR3aa: CSVESPQLNYGYTF; CDR3nt: TGCAGCGTTGAATCTCCGCAACTCAACTATGGCTACACCTTC
v_gene: TRBV5-1; j_gene: TRBJ2-7; abundance: many; d_gene: .; CDR3aa: CASSSGGGHSYEQYF; CDR3nt: TGCGCCAGCAGCTCCGGAGGGGGTCACTCCTACGAGCAGTACTTC
v_gene: TRBV2; j_gene: TRBJ2-5; abundance: few; d_gene: .; CDR3aa: CASIDTYQETQYF; CDR3nt: TGTGCCAGCATTGACACGTACCAAGAGACCCAGTACTTC